Reported below is one TCR beta chain. Its cognate antigen is unknown. This record belongs to a study of cytomegalovirus exposure and HLA in healthy donors. Whole-study findings and limits: A few chains tied to CMV proved CMV antigen-specific in vitro. In a later analysis, around 18,000 TCR beta sequences were associated with HLA alleles at 0.05 false discovery rate. The study labeled 170 or so TCR beta chains cytomegalovirus-associated. Researchers reported in a later analysis that a missense DCLRE1C variant was tied to TCR beta V- and J-gene trimming.

Researchers ran the PCR with 60 Vbeta and 13 Jbeta primers. Sequencing was performed with immunoSEQ multiplex PCR; in TCRdb, only in-frame clones are kept and a portion is missing. The sample lists some 200,000 clones; less than 80% were seen once. The sequence came from a girl aged 2 to 9 in good health and CMV-seronegative. Sequenced: PBMCs.

CDR3 in amino acids: CASSNPGLAGAYNEQFF. Here the CDR3 DNA reads TGTGCCAGCAGCAATCCGGGACTAGCGGGGGCATACAATGAGCAGTTCTTC. J is TRBJ2-1 and V is TRBV7-2; 14 bases map to TRBD2. Per germline, CDR1 SGHTA and CDR2 FQGNSA. The CDR3 loop spans 17 amino acids. The J segment lost 4 bases and the V segment lost 5 bases, leaving 7 bases of the junction unmatched.